One sample yielded the 14 T cell receptor beta chains listed below, sequenced in a study of blood T cell repertoires in COVID-19. The method was immunoSEQ multiplex PCR; TCRdb's version includes in-frame clones alone and lacks a portion of them. Found here are roughly 150,000 clones, more than 75% of them singletons; the top ten hold about 2.1%. The sequenced sample was peripheral blood. These TCRs come from a man aged 50-60 years who had recovered from COVID-19.

V gene TRBV6-5 combines with J gene TRBJ1-5; 8 positions agree with TRBD1. The V gene end was trimmed by 6 bases and the J gene end by 6 bases; junction bases not matched to a gene: 7. The germline V gene encodes CDR1 MNHEY and CDR2 SVGAGI. The CDR3 runs to 14 residues. The CDR3 nucleotides read TGTGCCAGCAGCCCGGACAGGGTAACTCAGCCCCAGCATTTT. Its protein product is CASSPDRVTQPQHF.

The chain recombines TRBV24-1 with TRBJ2-1; 8 bases are a match to TRBD1. The V segment lost 4 bases and the J segment 7 bases; nucleotides outside the gene matches: 8. The CDR3 totals 15 residues. Germline V CDR1 and CDR2: KGHDR, SFDVKD. The CDR3 spells CATSDPGQGRNEQFF. CDR3 nucleotides: TGTGCCACCAGTGACCCTGGACAGGGCAGAAATGAGCAGTTCTTC.

This chain connects TRBV5-6 to TRBJ1-6; 8 bases fit TRBD1. J gave up 4 bases and V 1 base, and 7 bases lay outside the gene matches. CDR1 and CDR2 from the germline V gene are SGHDT and YYEEEE. The CDR3 runs to 17 residues. This CDR3 reads CASSLFRDRTYNSPLHF. Written as DNA, the CDR3 is TGTGCCAGCAGCTTGTTCAGGGACAGGACTTATAATTCACCCCTCCACTTT.

The chain couples TRBV27 to TRBJ1-3; TRBD1 aligns across 8 bases. The CDR3 consists of 14 residues. Germline trimming cut 5 bases from V and 10 bases from J; bases unmatched to any gene: 10. The germline V gene has CDR1 MNHEY and CDR2 SMNVEV (reference sequence). The CDR3 DNA sequence: TGTGCCAGCAGTCCCAGGGACAGGTCCTCAACCATATATTTT. As protein: CASSPRDRSSTIYF.

CDR3 coding DNA: TGCGCCAGCAGCTTGCCCCTTAGAGGACAGGGTGCCCCCCTCTCCTACGAGCAGTACTTC. Its translation: CASSLPLRGQGAPLSYEQYF. The rearrangement uses TRBV5-1 and TRBJ2-7; 8 bases are a match to TRBD1. Germline V lookup: CDR1 SGHRS, CDR2 YFSETQ. The CDR3 sequence is 20 residues long. The V gene end was trimmed by 1 base and the J gene end by 0 bases; junction bases not matched to a gene: 18.

The V call is TRBV29-1, the J call TRBJ1-1; TRBD1 might be the D (6 bases). Trimming stripped 7 bases from V and 0 bases from J, with 15 bases between. Germline CDR1 reads SQVTM; CDR2 reads ANQGSEA. The CDR3 loop spans 14 amino acids. In DNA, the CDR3 is TGCAGCGCCAAAACGGACAGCTTGAACACTGAAGCTTTCTTT. This encodes CSAKTDSLNTEAFF. Supplemented by reference TRBV29-1 and TRBJ1-1, the full variable domain reads SAVISQKPSRDICQRGTSLTIQCQVDSQVTMMFWYRQQPGQSLTLIATANQGSEATYESGFVIDKFPISRPNLTFSTLTVSNMSPEDSSIYLCSAKTDSLNTEAFFGQGTRLTVV.

The J gene is TRBJ1-2, the V gene TRBV6-1; TRBD1 matches at 11 bases. CDR3 size: 18 residues. The ends lost 2 bases at V and 5 bases at J; junction bases unmatched: 13. CDR1 is MNHNS, CDR2 SASEGT, per germline. The CDR3 loop reads CASSEMGQGVRRRYGYTF. In nucleotides, the CDR3 is TGTGCCAGCAGTGAAATGGGACAGGGGGTCAGGAGAAGGTATGGCTACACCTTC.

This clone was recorded a few times. Other nucleotide sequences from this sample produce the same CDR3. The chain combines TRBV28 with TRBJ1-1; 7 bases agree with TRBD1. The trim removed 5 bases at V and 2 bases at J, leaving 5 bases unmatched. The length of the CDR3 is 14 residues. From germline, CDR1 is MDHEN and CDR2 SYDVKM. The CDR3 loop is CASSLGTENTEAFF. CDR3 bases: TGTGCCAGCAGTCTGGGGACAGAAAACACTGAAGCTTTCTTT.

This chain links TRBV28 with TRBJ2-7, with a possible D match to TRBD1 (6 bases). CDR1 and CDR2 from the germline V gene are MDHEN and SYDVKM. The CDR3 runs 11 residues. Trimming pared 5 bases from V and 4 bases from J, leaving 6 bases between. In DNA, the CDR3 is TGTGCCAGCAGTCAGGGGTACGAGCAGTACTTC. Translation: CASSQGYEQYF.

CDR3 residues: CASSYRQGASYEQYF. DNA for the CDR3: TGTGCCAGCAGTTACCGACAGGGGGCCTCCTACGAGCAGTACTTC. The chain recombines TRBV6-5 with TRBJ2-7; TRBD1 matches at 10 bases. V was clipped by 2 bases and J by 0 bases; unmatched bases: 1. The germline V gene encodes CDR1 MNHEY and CDR2 SVGAGI. This CDR3 comprises 15 residues.

The gene calls are TRBV5-1 and TRBJ1-4, with D possibly being TRBD1 (6 bases). Germline assignment: CDR1 SGHRS and CDR2 YFSETQ. Trimming took 0 bases from V and 8 from J, leaving 11 bases between them. The CDR3 length is 14 residues. In DNA form, the CDR3 reads TGCGCCAGCAGCTTGGCAGGGGTAGGCGAAAAACTGTTTTTT. Encoded protein: CASSLAGVGEKLFF.

The chain couples TRBV27 to TRBJ2-1; 10 nucleotides agree with TRBD2. CDR1 is MNHEY and CDR2 is SMNVEV in the germline V gene (reference sequence). The CDR3 sequence is 16 residues long. Losses at the gene ends were 4 bases for V and 4 bases for J; bases not matched to a gene: 7. The CDR3: CASSYLLAGNYNEQFF. The CDR3 DNA sequence: TGTGCCAGCAGTTACCTACTAGCGGGAAATTACAATGAGCAGTTCTTC.

This clone was picked up many times. The chain carries TRBV28 and TRBJ2-3; D is ambiguous. This CDR3 spans 13 amino acids. V lost 1 base to trimming and J lost 2 bases, with 4 bases between them. Germline CDR1 reads MDHEN; CDR2 reads SYDVKM. CDR3 protein: CASSLYYTDTQYF. Written as DNA, the CDR3 is TGTGCCAGCAGTTTATACTACACAGATACGCAGTATTTT.

The chain employs TRBV19 and TRBJ1-5, with D unclear. The V gene lost 1 base and the J gene lost 7 bases, with 14 bases spanning the gap. The CDR3 has 15 residues. CDR1 and CDR2 (germline): LNHDA, SQIVND (reference sequence). The CDR3 DNA reads as TGTGCCAGTAGTATAGGCCGGCGTGGCGGGCAGCCCCAGCATTTT. Translated, it gives CASSIGRRGGQPQHF.